One sample yielded the 20 T cell receptor beta chains listed below, sequenced in a study of blood T cell repertoires in COVID-19. Method: immunoSEQ multiplex PCR; TCRdb's copy keeps in-frame clones and lacks some. The sample has 200,000 to 250,000 clones; about nine tenths are singletons. Sequenced: peripheral blood. Every receptor here comes from a man aged 25 to 40 who had recovered from COVID-19.

With regard to this clone: In the same sample, other DNA sequences code for this CDR3. The V call is TRBV27, the J call TRBJ1-1; D may be TRBD1 (5 bases). Germline-derived CDR1 and CDR2 are MNHEY and SMNVEV (reference sequence). The V end was cut by 5 bases, the J end by 1 base, with 8 bases between. CDR3 length: 13 amino acids. CDR3 loop: CASSLTGNTEAFF. In DNA form, the CDR3 reads TGTGCCAGCAGTCTCACAGGGAACACTGAAGCTTTCTTT.

The chain is built from TRBV5-1 and TRBJ2-7; D may be TRBD2 (5 bases). The germline V and J ends were trimmed by 4 bases and 2 bases, with 10 bases remaining between them. The CDR3 totals 13 residues. Germline V gene sequence: CDR1 SGHRS, CDR2 YFSETQ. The CDR3 sequence is CASSLLAAYEQYF. The CDR3 DNA reads TGCGCCAGCAGCCTGCTAGCAGCCTACGAGCAGTACTTC.

The chain couples TRBV20-1 to TRBJ2-7; D gene unclear. This CDR3 is built from 10 residues. The germline CDR1 and CDR2 sequences are DFQATT and SNEGSKA (reference sequence). Trimming took off 5 bases at V and 2 bases at J, with 4 bases between the two ends. In DNA form, the CDR3 reads TGCAGTGCTTTCGCCTACGAGCAGTACTTC. Amino acid sequence: CSAFAYEQYF.

The chain joins TRBV7-2 to TRBJ1-5; TRBD1 is a possible D gene (6 bases). The germline gives CDR1 SGHTA, CDR2 FQGNSA. CDR3 length: 14 residues. Trimming cost V 6 bases and J 5 bases, with 14 bases left between them. The CDR3 DNA reads TGTGCCAGCAGTAGAGACAGGTCAGATCAGCCCCAGCATTTT. Its protein product is CASSRDRSDQPQHF.

This clone was seen a single time. The V and J genes are TRBV12-3 or TRBV12-4 and TRBJ1-3; the D is unclear. V lost 9 bases and J 4 bases, leaving 4 bases between the germline ends. There are 10 residues in the CDR3. CDR3 sequence (DNA): TGTGCCAGGAGGGGAAACACCATATATTTT. Residues: CARRGNTIYF.

The chain carries TRBV5-4 and TRBJ1-4; 9 bases agree with TRBD1. J gave up 3 bases and V 5 bases, and 2 bases lay outside the gene matches. This CDR3 is 14 amino acids long. The germline gives CDR1 SGHNT, CDR2 YYREEE (reference sequence). Here the CDR3 DNA reads TGTGCCAGCAGACGGACAGGGGCTAATGAAAAACTGTTTTTT. It codes for CASRRTGANEKLFF.

V is TRBV5-1 and J is TRBJ2-2; D gene ambiguous. From germline, CDR1 is SGHRS and CDR2 YFSETQ. Trimming removed 3 bases from V and 0 bases from J, with 12 bases in between. The length of the CDR3 is 16 residues. For the CDR3, the DNA is TGCGCCAGCAGCTCCGGCGGCTCCGCGAACACCGGGGAGCTGTTTTTT. It translates to CASSSGGSANTGELFF.

This clone was counted a single time. The CDR3 bases are TGTGCCAGCAGCCAGACTAGCGGGGGGGCAGCGAACACCGGGGAGCTGTTTTTT. It is translated as CASSQTSGGAANTGELFF. This chain connects TRBV9 to TRBJ2-2; 14 bases map to TRBD2. The junction had 5 bases not matched to a gene; V was cut back by 4 bases and J by 0 bases. Germline V gives CDR1 SGDLS, CDR2 YYNGEE. CDR3 length: 18 residues.

The chain recombines TRBV6-5 with TRBJ1-6; D not resolved. Germline V gene sequence: CDR1 MNHEY, CDR2 SVGAGI. The CDR3 spans 15 residues. Trimming removed 4 bases from V and 6 bases from J, with 13 bases in between. CDR3 sequence: CASSSAVQSNSPLHF. For the CDR3, the DNA is TGTGCCAGCAGTTCCGCAGTACAGAGTAATTCACCCCTCCACTTT.

The chain joins TRBV19 to TRBJ2-7, with TRBD1 matching 8 bases. Germline lookup yields CDR1 LNHDA and CDR2 SQIVND (reference sequence). Trimming cost V 4 bases and J 11 bases; bases outside gene matches: 13. CDR3 length: 14 amino acids. The CDR3 DNA is TGTGCCAGTAGTAGGGGACAGGCAGTGATGGGCGAGTACTTC. This gives the protein CASSRGQAVMGEYF.

Regarding this clone: Within the sample, other DNA sequences also encode this same CDR3. The genes are TRBV18 and TRBJ2-7; TRBD1 agrees at 7 bases. This CDR3 region has 14 residues. Germline V lookup: CDR1 KGHSH, CDR2 LQKENI. V was clipped by 0 bases and J by 4 bases; unmatched bases: 3. The CDR3 is CASSPPDRAYEQYF. Here the CDR3 DNA reads TGTGCCAGCTCACCACCCGACAGGGCGTACGAGCAGTACTTC.

This clone was recorded only once. V is TRBV10-3 and J is TRBJ1-4; 9 positions match TRBD1. After removal of 5 bases from V and 6 bases from J, the junction contained 1 base not matched to a gene. Per germline, CDR1 ENHRY and CDR2 SYGVKD. CDR3 length: 13 amino acids. CDR3 in amino acids: CAISRTGDEKLFF. The CDR3 DNA reads as TGTGCCATCAGTAGGACAGGGGATGAAAAACTGTTTTTT.

A few counts support this clone. A single base separates this from a much larger clone, so it may be a read error. At the DNA level, this CDR3 is encoded by other sequences in the same sample as well. The J gene is TRBJ2-7, the V gene TRBV2, with TRBD1 as a possible D gene (5 bases). The CDR3 is 13 residues long. Germline V CDR1 and CDR2: SNHLY, FYNNEI. The germline V and J ends were trimmed by 2 bases and 1 base, with 6 bases remaining between them. The CDR3 nucleotides read TGTGCCAGCAGTGAACAGGGATCCTACGAGCAGTACTTC. Amino acids: CASSEQGSYEQYF.

The chain is built from TRBV6-5 and TRBJ1-5; TRBD1 might be the D (5 bases). CDR1 is MNHEY, CDR2 SVGAGI, per germline. Trimming shortened V by 4 bases and J by 7 bases, and 17 bases separated the two germline ends. This CDR3 comprises 15 residues. The chain's CDR3 is CASSLGLGLDQPQHF. The CDR3 coding sequence is TGTGCCAGCAGTTTGGGGCTAGGGCTGGACCAGCCCCAGCATTTT.

This clone has only one observation. The chain uses TRBV3-1 (or the pseudogene TRBV3-2) and TRBJ1-3; D unresolved. The V end lost 5 bases, the J end lost 0 bases, and 8 bases lay between the germline ends. This CDR3 contains 14 residues. The germline V gene encodes CDR1 LGHDT and CDR2 YNNKEL (reference sequence). CDR3 loop: CASSYTRSGNTIYF. CDR3 in DNA: TGTGCCAGCAGCTACACCCGCTCTGGAAACACCATATATTTT.

The chain recombines TRBV19 with TRBJ2-2; 10 positions agree with TRBD2. The germline V gene has CDR1 LNHDA and CDR2 SQIVND (reference sequence). The CDR3 has 15 residues. With V trimmed by 6 bases and J by 6 bases, 7 bases remained unmatched. In nucleotides, the CDR3 is TGTGCCAGTAGCTCGAGCGGGGGGGCCGCCGGGGAGCTGTTTTTT. Translating it yields CASSSSGGAAGELFF.

The V call is TRBV10-1, the J call TRBJ2-7; D gene unclear. Germline V lookup: CDR1 WNHNN, CDR2 SYGVQD (reference sequence). The CDR3 is made up of 9 amino acids. Trimming pared 8 bases from V and 9 bases from J, leaving 8 bases between. The CDR3 is CASRLGQYF. The CDR3 nucleotides read TGCGCCAGCCGCCTCGGGCAGTACTTC.

The gene calls are TRBV27 and TRBJ1-6; 7 positions match TRBD1. The length of the CDR3 is 15 residues. Per the germline V gene, CDR1 is MNHEY and CDR2 is SMNVEV (reference sequence). Losses at the gene ends were 0 bases for V and 10 bases for J; bases not matched to a gene: 6. Here the CDR3 reads CASSLSAQGRSPLHF. CDR3 sequence (DNA): TGTGCCAGCAGTTTATCGGCACAGGGGCGATCACCCCTCCACTTT.

The gene calls are TRBV5-6 and TRBJ2-7, with D possibly matching TRBD1 (5 bases). Trimming stripped 0 bases from V and 4 bases from J, with 11 bases between. Germline CDR1 and CDR2: SGHDT and YYEEEE. The CDR3 loop spans 14 amino acids. The CDR3 region is CASSLAPRAYEQYF. The CDR3 DNA follows: TGTGCCAGCAGCTTGGCCCCCAGGGCATACGAGCAGTACTTC. Using reference TRBV5-6 and TRBJ2-7 for the parts outside the CDR3, the full variable domain is DAGVTQSPTHLIKTRGQQVTLRCSPKSGHDTVSWYQQALGQGPQFIFQYYEEEERQRGNFPDRFSGHQFPNYSSELNVNALLLGDSALYLCASSLAPRAYEQYFGPGTRLTVT.

The chain joins TRBV5-1 to TRBJ2-5; TRBD2 agrees at 12 bases. The CDR3 spans 17 residues. CDR1 is SGHRS and CDR2 is YFSETQ in the germline V gene. With 0 bases clipped from V and 2 bases from J, the junction kept 5 bases outside the gene matches. The CDR3 region is CASSLAGLAGGQETQYF. The DNA for the CDR3 is TGCGCCAGCAGCTTGGCGGGCCTAGCGGGGGGGCAAGAGACCCAGTACTTC.